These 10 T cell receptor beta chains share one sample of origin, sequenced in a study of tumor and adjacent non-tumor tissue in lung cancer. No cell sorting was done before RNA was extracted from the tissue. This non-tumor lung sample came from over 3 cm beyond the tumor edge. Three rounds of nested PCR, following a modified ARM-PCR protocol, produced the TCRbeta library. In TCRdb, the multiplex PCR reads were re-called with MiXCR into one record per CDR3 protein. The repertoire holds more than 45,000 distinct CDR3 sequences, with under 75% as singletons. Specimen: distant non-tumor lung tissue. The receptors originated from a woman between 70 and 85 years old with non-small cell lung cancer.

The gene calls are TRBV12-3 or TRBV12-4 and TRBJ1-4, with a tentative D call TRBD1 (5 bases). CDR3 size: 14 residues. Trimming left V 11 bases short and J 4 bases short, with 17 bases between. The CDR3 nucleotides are TGTGCCGGCAATAAGGGGCACAATAATGAAAAACTGTTTTTT. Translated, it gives CAGNKGHNNEKLFF.

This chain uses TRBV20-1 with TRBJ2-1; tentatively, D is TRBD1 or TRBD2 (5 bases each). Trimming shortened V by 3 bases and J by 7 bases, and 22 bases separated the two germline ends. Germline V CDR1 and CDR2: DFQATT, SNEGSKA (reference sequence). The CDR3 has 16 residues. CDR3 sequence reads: CSARKPGPWVGNEQFF. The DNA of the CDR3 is TGCAGTGCTAGGAAACCGGGACCATGGGTGGGAAATGAGCAGTTCTTC.

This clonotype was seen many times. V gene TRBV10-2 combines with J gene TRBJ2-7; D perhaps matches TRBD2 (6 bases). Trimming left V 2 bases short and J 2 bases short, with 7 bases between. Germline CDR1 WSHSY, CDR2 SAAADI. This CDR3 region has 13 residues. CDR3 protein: CASSEERAYEQYF. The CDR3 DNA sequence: TGCGCCAGCAGTGAGGAGCGGGCCTACGAGCAGTACTTC.

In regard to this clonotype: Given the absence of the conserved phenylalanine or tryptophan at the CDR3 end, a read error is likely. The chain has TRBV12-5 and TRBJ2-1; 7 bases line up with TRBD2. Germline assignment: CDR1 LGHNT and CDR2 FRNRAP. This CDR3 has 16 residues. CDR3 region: CGSAPQPAGVGNEQFY. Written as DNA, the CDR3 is TGTGGTAGTGCCCCGCAGCCCGCGGGAGTCGGCAATGAGCAGTTCTAC.

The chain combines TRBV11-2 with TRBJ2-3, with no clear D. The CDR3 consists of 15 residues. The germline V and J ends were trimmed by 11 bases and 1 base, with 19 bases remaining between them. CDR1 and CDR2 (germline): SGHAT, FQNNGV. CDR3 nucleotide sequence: TGTGCCTACAGTGTAGACGTCCTTGGCACAGATACGCAGTATTTT. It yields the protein CAYSVDVLGTDTQYF.

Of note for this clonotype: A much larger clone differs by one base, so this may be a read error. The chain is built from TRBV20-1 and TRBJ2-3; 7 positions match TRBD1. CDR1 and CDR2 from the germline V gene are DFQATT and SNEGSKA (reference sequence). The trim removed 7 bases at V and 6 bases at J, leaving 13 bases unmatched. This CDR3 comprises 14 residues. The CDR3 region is CSVHTDRFLDTQYF. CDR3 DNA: TGCAGTGTTCACACGGACAGGTTTCTCGATACGCAGTATTTT.

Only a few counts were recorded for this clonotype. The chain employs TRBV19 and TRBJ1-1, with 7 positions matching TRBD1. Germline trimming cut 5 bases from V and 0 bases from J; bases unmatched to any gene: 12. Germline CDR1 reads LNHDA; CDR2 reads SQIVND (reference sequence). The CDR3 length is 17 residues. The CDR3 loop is CASSDMVGGLMNTEAFF. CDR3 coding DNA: TGTGCCAGTAGTGACATGGTAGGGGGCCTTATGAACACTGAAGCTTTCTTT.

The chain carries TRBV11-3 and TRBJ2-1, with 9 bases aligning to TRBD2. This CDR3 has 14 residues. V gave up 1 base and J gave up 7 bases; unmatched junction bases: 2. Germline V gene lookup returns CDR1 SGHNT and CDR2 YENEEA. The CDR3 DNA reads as TGTGCCAGCAGCTTAGGCGGGGGGGCTAATGAGCAGTTCTTC. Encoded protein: CASSLGGGANEQFF.

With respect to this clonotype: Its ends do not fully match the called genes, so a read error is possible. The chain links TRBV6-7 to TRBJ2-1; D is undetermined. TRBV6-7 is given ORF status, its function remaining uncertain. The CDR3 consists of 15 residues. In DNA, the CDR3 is TGTGCCAGTAGTTACGCCTGGACGGTGTTTGATGAGCAGTTCTTC. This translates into CASSYAWTVFDEQFF.

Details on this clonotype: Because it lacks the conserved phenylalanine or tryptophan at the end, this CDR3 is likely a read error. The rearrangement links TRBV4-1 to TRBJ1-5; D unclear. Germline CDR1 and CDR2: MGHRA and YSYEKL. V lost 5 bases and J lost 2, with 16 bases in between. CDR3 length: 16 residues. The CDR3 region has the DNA TGCGCCAGCAGCACCCGGGATGGGCCTCGCAATCAGCCCCAGCATTCT. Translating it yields CASSTRDGPRNQPQHS.